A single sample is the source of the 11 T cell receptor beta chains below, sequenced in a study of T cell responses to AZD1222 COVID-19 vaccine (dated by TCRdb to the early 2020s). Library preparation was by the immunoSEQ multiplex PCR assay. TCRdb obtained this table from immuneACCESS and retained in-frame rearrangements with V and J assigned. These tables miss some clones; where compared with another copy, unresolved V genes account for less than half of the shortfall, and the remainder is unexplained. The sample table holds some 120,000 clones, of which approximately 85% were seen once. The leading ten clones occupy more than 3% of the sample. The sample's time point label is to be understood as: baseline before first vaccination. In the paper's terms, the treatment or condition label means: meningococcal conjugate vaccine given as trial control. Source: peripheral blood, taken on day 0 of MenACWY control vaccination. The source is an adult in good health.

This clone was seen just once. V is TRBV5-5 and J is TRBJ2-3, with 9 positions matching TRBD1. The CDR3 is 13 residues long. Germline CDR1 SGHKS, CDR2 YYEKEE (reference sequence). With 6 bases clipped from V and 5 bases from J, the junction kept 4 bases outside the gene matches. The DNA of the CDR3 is TGTGCCAGCACCCGGGACAGGGTAGATACGCAGTATTTT. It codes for CASTRDRVDTQYF.

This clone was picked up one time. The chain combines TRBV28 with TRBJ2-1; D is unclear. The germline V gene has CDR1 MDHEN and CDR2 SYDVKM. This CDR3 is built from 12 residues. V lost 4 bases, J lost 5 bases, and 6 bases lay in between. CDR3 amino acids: CASSYGNNEQFF. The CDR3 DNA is TGTGCCAGCAGTTACGGTAACAATGAGCAGTTCTTC.

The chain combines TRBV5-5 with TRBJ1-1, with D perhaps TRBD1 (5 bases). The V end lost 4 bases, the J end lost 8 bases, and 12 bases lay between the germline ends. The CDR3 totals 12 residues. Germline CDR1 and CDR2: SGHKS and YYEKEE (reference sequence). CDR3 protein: CASSRDGTEAFF. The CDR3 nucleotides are TGTGCCAGCAGCCGGGACGGAACCGAAGCTTTCTTT.

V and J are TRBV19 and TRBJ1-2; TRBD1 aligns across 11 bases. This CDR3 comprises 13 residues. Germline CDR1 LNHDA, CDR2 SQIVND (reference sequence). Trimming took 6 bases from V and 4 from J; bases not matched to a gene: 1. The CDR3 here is CASSGQGAYGYTF. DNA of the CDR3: TGTGCCAGTAGCGGACAGGGGGCCTATGGCTACACCTTC.

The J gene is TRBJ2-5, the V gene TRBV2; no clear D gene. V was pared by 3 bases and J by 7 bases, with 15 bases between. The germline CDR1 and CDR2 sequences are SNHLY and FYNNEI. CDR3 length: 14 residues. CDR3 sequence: CASSDQDPTRTQYF. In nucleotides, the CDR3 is TGTGCCAGCAGTGATCAGGACCCAACGAGGACCCAGTACTTC.

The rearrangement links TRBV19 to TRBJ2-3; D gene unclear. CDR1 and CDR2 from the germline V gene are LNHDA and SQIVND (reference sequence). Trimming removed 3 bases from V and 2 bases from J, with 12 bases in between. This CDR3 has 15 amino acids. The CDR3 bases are TGTGCCAGTAGTATGGCCAGCCCGGTCACAGATACGCAGTATTTT. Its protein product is CASSMASPVTDTQYF.

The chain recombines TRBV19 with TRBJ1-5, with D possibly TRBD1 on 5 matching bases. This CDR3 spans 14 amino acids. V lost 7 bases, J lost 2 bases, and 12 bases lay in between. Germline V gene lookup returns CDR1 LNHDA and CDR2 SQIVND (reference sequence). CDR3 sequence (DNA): TGTGCCAGTACCGACAGACGGGGCAATCAGCCCCAGCATTTT. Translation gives CASTDRRGNQPQHF.

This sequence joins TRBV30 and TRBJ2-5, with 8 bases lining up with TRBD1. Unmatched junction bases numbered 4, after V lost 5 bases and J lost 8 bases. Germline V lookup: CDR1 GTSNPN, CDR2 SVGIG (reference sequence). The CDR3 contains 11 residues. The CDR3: CAWGPGGTQYF. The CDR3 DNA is TGTGCCTGGGGTCCAGGGGGCACCCAGTACTTC.

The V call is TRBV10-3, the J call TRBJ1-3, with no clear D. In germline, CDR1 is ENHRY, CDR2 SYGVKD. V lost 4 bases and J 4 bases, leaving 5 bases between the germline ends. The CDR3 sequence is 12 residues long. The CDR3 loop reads CAISGVGNTIYF. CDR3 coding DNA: TGTGCCATCAGTGGTGTGGGAAACACCATATATTTT.

DNA for the CDR3: TGTGCCAGCAGCCTAAAACCTCCCTTTATAGACAGCTACTACGAGCAGTACTTC. Its translation is CASSLKPPFIDSYYEQYF. This rearrangement joins TRBV3-1 (or the pseudogene TRBV3-2) to TRBJ2-7; tentatively, D is TRBD1 (5 bases). V shed 4 bases and J shed 3 bases, with 25 bases lying between them. CDR3 length: 18 amino acids. Germline V gives CDR1 LGHDT, CDR2 YNNKEL (reference sequence).

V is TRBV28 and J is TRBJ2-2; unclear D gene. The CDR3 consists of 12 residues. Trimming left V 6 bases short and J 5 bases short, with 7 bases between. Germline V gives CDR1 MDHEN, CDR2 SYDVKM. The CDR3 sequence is CASSLGTGELFF. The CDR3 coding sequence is TGTGCCAGCAGCCTCGGAACCGGGGAGCTGTTTTTT.